Given below is one TCR beta chain in context. Its antigen remains unidentified. This specimen comes from a study of graft-versus-host responses after intestinal transplantation. In the study overall: Recipients had multivisceral, liver-intestinal, or isolated intestinal transplants. Induction using anti-thymocyte globulin, followed by tacrolimus and steroids for roughly 3 years, was given to all recipients. Points from the study as a whole: GvH clonotypes were identified within recipient marrow, with a subset emerging first in ileum or blood. Declines in HvG clones occurring early post-transplant were associated with peak circulating GvH clone levels.

The repertoire was sequenced with immunoSEQ multiplex PCR; TCRdb's copy has only in-frame clones and lacks some. This sample has 7,500 to 10,000 clones, with around 94% found just once. Trimming left V 4 bases short and J 3 bases short, with 13 bases between. Per germline, CDR1 SEHNR and CDR2 FQNEAQ (reference sequence). This CDR3 contains 14 residues. The gene calls are TRBV7-9 and TRBJ2-7, with D perhaps being TRBD1 or TRBD2 (5 bases each). Source: PBMCs, taken 8 days after intestinal transplant. The sequence was collected from a human patient who received an intestinal transplant, so some T cells may come from the graft donor. CDR3 coding DNA: TGTGCCAGCAGCTCCCCGGGACGGAACTACGAGCAGTACTTC. Amino acids: CASSSPGRNYEQYF.